The 32 T cell receptor beta chains given below trace back to one sample, sequenced in a study of CD8 T cells in Susac syndrome. Random hexamers were used to reverse transcribe the RNA input (about 0.5 to 1 ug). MiXCR was run by TCRdb on the immunoSEQ multiplex PCR reads, yielding one entry per CDR3 protein. The sample has 100,000 to 150,000 distinct CDR3 sequences, just under 95% seen once. The sample comprised CD8+ T cells from PBMCs. These receptors came from a human donor with Susac syndrome.

The chain recombines TRBV20-1 with TRBJ1-2; the D is unclear. Trimming pared 6 bases from V and 2 bases from J, leaving 13 bases between. The CDR3 runs 13 residues. In germline, CDR1 is DFQATT, CDR2 SNEGSKA (reference sequence). This CDR3 reads CSATALSNYGYTF. The CDR3 nucleotides read TGCAGTGCAACCGCACTGAGCAACTATGGCTACACCTTC.

The chain has TRBV12-3 or TRBV12-4 and TRBJ1-4; weak D call: TRBD1 (5 bases). V lost 5 bases and J 4 bases, leaving 23 bases between the germline ends. This CDR3 is 18 amino acids long. In DNA, the CDR3 is TGTGCCAGCAGTCACGCTGAAGGGACTGTCCCTCTTAATGAAAAACTGTTTTTT. Translation gives CASSHAEGTVPLNEKLFF.

The rearrangement links TRBV9 to TRBJ2-1; D is uncertain. The CDR3 is 16 amino acids. Germline V gene lookup returns CDR1 SGDLS and CDR2 YYNGEE. V lost 0 bases, J lost 6 bases, and 16 bases lay in between. The CDR3 sequence is CASSVEGNSLGNEQFF. In DNA, the CDR3 is TGTGCCAGCAGCGTAGAGGGCAATAGCTTAGGCAATGAGCAGTTCTTC.

The CDR3 region has the DNA TGTGCCAGTAGTATAGGGCGCCGTGGGCAAGATGAGCAGTTCTTC. It yields the protein CASSIGRRGQDEQFF. V gene TRBV19 combines with J gene TRBJ2-1, with D unresolved. CDR3 size: 15 residues. Per germline, CDR1 LNHDA and CDR2 SQIVND (reference sequence). With 1 base removed from V and 8 bases from J, the gap between germline ends came to 15 bases.

The rearrangement links TRBV12-3 or TRBV12-4 to TRBJ2-7, with 12 bases lining up with TRBD1. The CDR3 loop spans 15 amino acids. After removal of 6 bases from V and 6 bases from J, the junction contained 9 bases not matched to a gene. The CDR3 DNA sequence: TGTGCCAGCAGCCCAGGGACAGGGGGCCCCTCCGAGCAGTACTTC. This translates into CASSPGTGGPSEQYF.

This clonotype came up a few times. The gene calls are TRBV30 and TRBJ1-1; no clear D. Trimming pared 3 bases from V and 7 bases from J, leaving 21 bases between. CDR3 length equals 15 residues. Germline assignment: CDR1 GTSNPN and CDR2 SVGIG (reference sequence). The CDR3 reads CAWSRLTGGTDEAFF. The CDR3 nucleotides are TGTGCCTGGAGCCGACTGACGGGAGGAACAGATGAAGCTTTCTTT.

This clonotype has only one observation. CDR3 residues: CASSSQARPNEKLFF. In DNA form, the CDR3 reads TGTGCCAGCAGTTCCCAGGCTCGACCTAATGAAAAACTGTTTTTT. V usage is TRBV25-1 and J usage is TRBJ1-4; D uncertain. V lost 5 bases and J 3 bases, leaving 13 bases between the germline ends. The CDR3 has 15 residues. Germline V lookup: CDR1 MGHDK, CDR2 SYGVNS.

A remark on this clonotype: One junction end does not reproduce the germline sequence, and a read error may be involved. The gene calls are TRBV15 and TRBJ2-7, with D perhaps given as TRBD1 or TRBD2 (5 bases each). The germline V gene has CDR1 LNHNV and CDR2 YYDKDF (reference sequence). The CDR3 consists of 17 residues. CDR3 in DNA: TGTGCCACCAGCAGAGATCAGGGCGGGTTGAACTCCAACGAGCAGTACTTC. This codes for CATSRDQGGLNSNEQYF.

Here the CDR3 DNA reads TGTGCCAGCAACCAGGGAGGTAGCTCCTACAATGAGCAGTTCTTC. This translates into CASNQGGSSYNEQFF. The chain links TRBV13 to TRBJ2-1; D perhaps matches TRBD2 (6 bases). Germline V CDR1 and CDR2: PRHDT, FYEKMQ (reference sequence). The V end lost 7 bases, the J end lost 0 bases, and 13 bases lay between the germline ends. The CDR3 contains 15 residues.

This sequence joins TRBV20-1 and TRBJ2-7; 10 positions match TRBD2. V lost 0 bases and J lost 4; bases outside the gene matches: 3. This CDR3 contains 14 residues. Germline loops: CDR1 DFQATT, CDR2 SNEGSKA (reference sequence). The CDR3 coding sequence is TGCAGTGCTAGAGATCTACTAGCGGGGTACGAGCAGTACTTC. Translation: CSARDLLAGYEQYF.

The CDR3 region has the DNA TGTGCCAGCAGTCCCGACAGGTACGAGCAGTACTTC. Its translation: CASSPDRYEQYF. This chain connects TRBV12-3 or TRBV12-4 to TRBJ2-7; perhaps TRBD1 as D (6 bases). V lost 5 bases and J lost 4, with 9 bases in between. The CDR3 sequence is 12 residues long.

J is TRBJ1-1 and V is TRBV4-1; no definite D call. V lost 4 bases, J lost 4 bases, and 16 bases lay in between. Germline CDR1 reads MGHRA; CDR2 reads YSYEKL. The CDR3 runs 15 residues. The CDR3 reads CASSPINGVGTEAFF. For the CDR3, the DNA is TGCGCCAGCAGCCCGATCAACGGGGTGGGCACTGAAGCTTTCTTT.

The chain joins TRBV28 to TRBJ2-5, with 7 bases aligning to TRBD1. This CDR3 has 14 residues. The junction had 6 bases not matched to a gene; V was cut back by 3 bases and J by 5 bases. Germline V gene lookup returns CDR1 MDHEN and CDR2 SYDVKM. CDR3 sequence: CASSLQGVFETQYF. Here the CDR3 DNA reads TGTGCCAGCAGTTTGCAGGGGGTCTTTGAGACCCAGTACTTC.

The count of this clonotype is one. This sequence joins TRBV27 and TRBJ2-7; D is possibly TRBD2 (5 bases). The germline V gene has CDR1 MNHEY and CDR2 SMNVEV (reference sequence). V was trimmed by 5 bases and J by 3 bases, leaving 23 bases between them. The CDR3 extends over 17 amino acids. CDR3 in DNA: TGTGCCAGCAGTCCCCTTTCGTGGGAGAGGGATTACTACGAGCAGTACTTC. Protein: CASSPLSWERDYYEQYF.

The CDR3 nucleotides are TGTGCCAGCAGCTTAGATGACAGCTCCTACGAGCAGTACTTC. Its protein product is CASSLDDSSYEQYF. The chain couples TRBV7-6 to TRBJ2-7; TRBD1 is a possible D gene (5 bases). Looked up from germline, CDR1 is SGHVS and CDR2 is FNYEAQ. The CDR3 contains 14 residues. The V end lost 1 base, the J end lost 0 bases, and 7 bases lay between the germline ends.

The V and J genes are TRBV30 and TRBJ1-5; D ambiguous. The CDR3 is made up of 13 amino acids. V lost 0 bases and J 4 bases, leaving 7 bases between the germline ends. The V gene's germline CDR1 is GTSNPN and CDR2 SVGIG (reference sequence). The CDR3 here is CAWSVLDNQPQHF. CDR3 coding DNA: TGTGCCTGGAGTGTACTTGATAATCAGCCCCAGCATTTT.

The chain uses TRBV6-1 and TRBJ2-2, with 15 bases fitting TRBD2. V lost 6 bases to trimming and J lost 7 bases; unmatched junction nucleotides: 12. The CDR3 contains 18 residues. Germline CDR1 MNHNS, CDR2 SASEGT. The CDR3 DNA sequence: TGTGCCAGCAGCCTCCAAGGACTAGCGGGAGGGCCTGGCGGGGAGCTGTTTTTT. This gives the protein CASSLQGLAGGPGGELFF.

The chain has TRBV7-8 and TRBJ1-1; perhaps TRBD1 as D (6 bases). The CDR3 loop spans 16 amino acids. Germline values: CDR1 SGHVS, CDR2 FQNEAQ. V lost 5 bases and J 3 bases, leaving 19 bases between the germline ends. CDR3 loop: CASSPGGEGRDTEAFF. The CDR3, as DNA: TGTGCCAGCAGCCCGGGGGGCGAAGGAAGGGACACTGAAGCTTTCTTT.

The count of this clonotype is one. The J gene is TRBJ1-5, the V gene TRBV19; D unresolved. The V end was cut by 3 bases, the J end by 4 bases, with 13 bases between. Germline V gene data show CDR1 as LNHDA and CDR2 as SQIVND (reference sequence). The CDR3 covers 15 residues. CDR3 bases: TGTGCCAGTAGTATTACGGAGACAAGTAATCAGCCCCAGCATTTT. It encodes CASSITETSNQPQHF.

The chain recombines TRBV10-3 with TRBJ1-2, with 8 bases fitting TRBD1. Germline V gene sequence: CDR1 ENHRY, CDR2 SYGVKD. The CDR3 spans 14 residues. V lost 2 bases and J lost 5; bases outside the gene matches: 4. CDR3 DNA: TGTGCCATCAGTGAGGGCCAGGGGGCATATGGCTACACCTTC. The encoded protein is CAISEGQGAYGYTF.

The V call is TRBV10-3, the J call TRBJ2-7; weak D call: TRBD2 (5 bases). Germline CDR1 reads ENHRY; CDR2 reads SYGVKD. The length of the CDR3 is 12 residues. Trimming pared 6 bases from V and 6 bases from J, leaving 12 bases between. This CDR3 is CAIRAIEGEQYF. In DNA, the CDR3 is TGTGCCATCAGGGCGATCGAGGGCGAGCAGTACTTC.

This chain uses TRBV12-3 or TRBV12-4 with TRBJ2-3, with D possibly matching TRBD1 (5 bases). The CDR3 is made up of 14 amino acids. V lost 3 bases, J lost 2 bases, and 9 bases lay in between. Here the CDR3 DNA reads TGTGCCAGCAGTTTCGGACAAGTCACAGATACGCAGTATTTT. Translation: CASSFGQVTDTQYF.

CDR3 protein: CASSPEGVRPNYGYTF. The CDR3 DNA sequence: TGTGCCAGCAGTCCGGAGGGCGTCAGGCCTAACTATGGCTACACCTTC. The V call is TRBV5-6, the J call TRBJ1-2; no firm D call. Per the germline V gene, CDR1 is SGHDT and CDR2 is YYEEEE. This CDR3 has 16 residues. The germline V and J ends were trimmed by 5 bases and 0 bases, with 17 bases remaining between them.

The chain joins TRBV30 to TRBJ2-7; 12 bases line up with TRBD1. Germline V gene sequence: CDR1 GTSNPN, CDR2 SVGIG (reference sequence). J gave up 2 bases and V 4 bases, and 15 bases lay outside the gene matches. There are 18 residues in the CDR3. The CDR3 DNA sequence: TGTGCCTGGACCCCGGGGACAGGGGGCATTTTATACGCCTACGAGCAGTACTTC. Translated: CAWTPGTGGILYAYEQYF.

CDR3 residues: CASSHSDRTDYEQYF. In DNA form, the CDR3 reads TGCGCCAGCAGCCATTCTGACAGGACGGACTACGAGCAGTACTTC. The chain links TRBV4-1 to TRBJ2-7; D is perhaps TRBD1 (6 bases). The CDR3 loop spans 15 amino acids. Germline assignment: CDR1 MGHRA and CDR2 YSYEKL. V dropped 3 bases and J dropped 3 bases, with 15 bases sitting between them.

The count of this clonotype is one. The chain couples TRBV30 to TRBJ1-4; 8 bases fit TRBD1. Germline V gene sequence: CDR1 GTSNPN, CDR2 SVGIG (reference sequence). This CDR3 is built from 15 residues. The J segment lost 7 bases and the V segment lost 3 bases, leaving 10 bases of the junction unmatched. CDR3: CAWRTQGARSEKLFF. The CDR3 DNA reads TGTGCCTGGAGGACCCAGGGGGCGAGAAGTGAAAAACTGTTTTTT.

The gene calls are TRBV15 and TRBJ1-6; no clear D gene. V lost 3 bases to trimming and J lost 0 bases, with 6 bases between them. There are 15 residues in the CDR3. CDR1 and CDR2 (germline): LNHNV, YYDKDF (reference sequence). As DNA, the CDR3 is TGTGCCACCAGCAGTAAAAGCTCCTATAATTCACCCCTCCACTTT. Encoded protein: CATSSKSSYNSPLHF.

The chain has TRBV6-4 and TRBJ2-3, with 12 bases aligning to TRBD2. Trimming took 0 bases from V and 5 from J; bases not matched to a gene: 0. Germline V lookup: CDR1 MRHNA, CDR2 SNTAGT. The CDR3 sequence is 15 residues long. CDR3 sequence (DNA): TGTGCCAGCAGTGACTCGACTAGCGGGGGAGATACGCAGTATTTT. The encoded protein is CASSDSTSGGDTQYF.

This sequence joins TRBV30 and TRBJ1-2; D gene unclear. The germline gives CDR1 GTSNPN, CDR2 SVGIG (reference sequence). The CDR3 contains 13 residues. Between the trimmed V and J ends, which lost 3 bases and 1 base, there was a span of 9 bases. Here the CDR3 DNA reads TGTGCCTGGAGACGGGCCTATAACTATGGCTACACCTTC. Translating it yields CAWRRAYNYGYTF.

This clonotype came up once. The chain joins TRBV4-2 to TRBJ1-1, with a weak D call TRBD1 (5 bases). Between the trimmed V and J ends, which lost 4 bases and 6 bases, there was a span of 12 bases. The CDR3 spans 13 residues. Germline values: CDR1 LGHNA, CDR2 YNFKEQ. The CDR3 bases are TGTGCCAGCAGCCCCGGGACTTCACCTGAAGCTTTCTTT. Translating gives CASSPGTSPEAFF.

The chain has TRBV9 and TRBJ2-3, with 8 bases aligning to TRBD1. The CDR3 is made up of 14 amino acids. Per the germline V gene, CDR1 is SGDLS and CDR2 is YYNGEE. Germline trimming cut 3 bases from V and 7 bases from J; bases unmatched to any gene: 7. The DNA of the CDR3 is TGTGCCAGCAGCGCGCGACAGGGGAGACATACGCAGTATTTT. Its protein is CASSARQGRHTQYF.

V is TRBV6-5 and J is TRBJ2-1; TRBD2 matches 10 bases. The CDR3 runs 15 residues. Losses at the gene ends were 7 bases for V and 0 bases for J; bases not matched to a gene: 3. CDR1 and CDR2 (germline): MNHEY, SVGAGI. The CDR3 is CASTPSGSSYNEQFF. CDR3 sequence (DNA): TGTGCCAGCACCCCTAGCGGGAGCTCCTACAATGAGCAGTTCTTC.